The present TCR beta chain was sequenced within a study of blood T cell repertoires in COVID-19. Each recovered donor of Cohort 3 presented with two negative PCRs, clearance, or symptom resolution. Trimming removed 4 bases at V and 5 bases at J, with 16 bases between. In germline, CDR1 is SGHRS, CDR2 YFSETQ. This CDR3 has 14 amino acids. Generated by immunoSEQ multiplex PCR, the TCRdb table keeps only in-frame clones and is missing some. Among around 300,000 clones, around nine tenths were seen once, and the ten largest hold approximately 2%. The receptor's source is a woman aged 60 to 75 who had recovered from COVID-19. The specimen sequenced was PBMCs or T cells enriched from blood (not recorded which). The gene calls are TRBV5-1 and TRBJ2-7; D may be TRBD2 (6 bases). CDR3 coding DNA: TGCGCCAGCAGCCGTGGGGGGAGTTTGGACGAGCAGTACTTC. The encoded protein is CASSRGGSLDEQYF.